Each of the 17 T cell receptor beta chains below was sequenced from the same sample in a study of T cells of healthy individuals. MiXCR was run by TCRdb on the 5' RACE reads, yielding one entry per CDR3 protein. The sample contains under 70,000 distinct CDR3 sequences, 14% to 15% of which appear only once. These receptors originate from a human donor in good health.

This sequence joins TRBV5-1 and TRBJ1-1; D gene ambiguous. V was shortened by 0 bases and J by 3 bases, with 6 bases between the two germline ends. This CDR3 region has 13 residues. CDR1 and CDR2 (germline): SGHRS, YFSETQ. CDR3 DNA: TGCGCCAGCAGCTTGGGGGGTGACACTGAAGCTTTCTTT. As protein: CASSLGGDTEAFF. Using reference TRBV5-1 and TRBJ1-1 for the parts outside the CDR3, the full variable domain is KAGVTQTPRYLIKTRGQQVTLSCSPISGHRSVSWYQQTPGQGLQFLFEYFSETQRNKGNFPGRFSGRQFSNSRSEMNVSTLELGDSALYLCASSLGGDTEAFFGQGTRLTVV.

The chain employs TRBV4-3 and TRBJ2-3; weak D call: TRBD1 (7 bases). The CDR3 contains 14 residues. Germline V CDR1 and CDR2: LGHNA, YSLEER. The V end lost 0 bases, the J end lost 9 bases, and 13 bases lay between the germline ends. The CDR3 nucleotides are TGCGCCAGCAGCCAAGATATGGGGGGACAGACGCAGTATTTT. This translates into CASSQDMGGQTQYF.

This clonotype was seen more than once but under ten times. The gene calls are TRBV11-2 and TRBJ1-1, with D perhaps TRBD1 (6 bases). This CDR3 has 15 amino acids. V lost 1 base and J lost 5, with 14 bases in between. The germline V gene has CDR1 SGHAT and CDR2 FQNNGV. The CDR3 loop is CASSLVTTGRTEAFF. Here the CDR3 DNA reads TGTGCCAGCAGCTTAGTAACCACAGGGAGGACTGAAGCTTTCTTT. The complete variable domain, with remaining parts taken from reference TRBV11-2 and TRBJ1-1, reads EAGVAQSPRYKIIEKRQSVAFWCNPISGHATLYWYQQILGQGPKLLIQFQNNGVVDDSQLPKDRFSAERLKGVDSTLKIQPAKLEDSAVYLCASSLVTTGRTEAFFGQGTRLTVV.

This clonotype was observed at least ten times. The CDR3 region is CASSQASGLGTDTQYF. CDR3 DNA: TGCGCCAGCAGCCAAGCTAGCGGGTTAGGCACAGATACGCAGTATTTT. The chain uses TRBV4-1 and TRBJ2-3; 8 bases agree with TRBD2. Germline CDR1 is MGHRA and CDR2 is YSYEKL. V trimming: 1 base; J trimming: 1 base; junction bases outside the gene matches: 4. This CDR3 spans 16 amino acids.

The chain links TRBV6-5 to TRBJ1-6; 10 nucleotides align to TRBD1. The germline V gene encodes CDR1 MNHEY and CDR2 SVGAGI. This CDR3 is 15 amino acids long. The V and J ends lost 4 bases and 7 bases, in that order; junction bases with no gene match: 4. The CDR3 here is CASSSGTGVNSPLHF. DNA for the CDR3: TGTGCCAGCAGTTCCGGGACAGGGGTCAATTCACCCCTCCACTTT.

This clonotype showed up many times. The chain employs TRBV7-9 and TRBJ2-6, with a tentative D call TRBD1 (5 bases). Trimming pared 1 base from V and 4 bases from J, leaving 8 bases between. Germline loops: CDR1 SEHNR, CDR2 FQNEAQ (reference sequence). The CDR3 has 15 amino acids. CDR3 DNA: TGTGCCAGCAGCTTAGAGGGGCGAGGGGCCAACGTCCTGACTTTC. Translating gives CASSLEGRGANVLTF.

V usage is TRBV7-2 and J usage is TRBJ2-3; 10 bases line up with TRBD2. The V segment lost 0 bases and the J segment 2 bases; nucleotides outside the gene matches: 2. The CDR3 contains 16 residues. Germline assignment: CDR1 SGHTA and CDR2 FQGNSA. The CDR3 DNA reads TGTGCCAGCAGCTTAGCCAGCGGGAGGGCCACAGATACGCAGTATTTT. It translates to CASSLASGRATDTQYF.

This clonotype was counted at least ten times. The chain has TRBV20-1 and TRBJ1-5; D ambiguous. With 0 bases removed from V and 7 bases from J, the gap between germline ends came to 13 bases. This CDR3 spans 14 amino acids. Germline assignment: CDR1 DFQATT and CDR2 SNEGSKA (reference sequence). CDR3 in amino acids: CSARETVREQPQHF. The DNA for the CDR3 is TGCAGTGCTAGAGAGACCGTACGGGAACAGCCCCAGCATTTT.

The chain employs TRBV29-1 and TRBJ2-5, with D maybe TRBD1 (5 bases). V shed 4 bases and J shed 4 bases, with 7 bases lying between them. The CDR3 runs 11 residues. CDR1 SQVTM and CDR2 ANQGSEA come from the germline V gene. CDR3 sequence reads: CSVATGETQYF. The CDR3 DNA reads TGCAGCGTTGCTACAGGAGAGACCCAGTACTTC.

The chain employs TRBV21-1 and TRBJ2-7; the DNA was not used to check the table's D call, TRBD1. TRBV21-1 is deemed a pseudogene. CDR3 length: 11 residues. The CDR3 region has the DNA TGTGCCAGCAGCAACAGGGGCGAGCAGTACTTC. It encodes CASSNRGEQYF.

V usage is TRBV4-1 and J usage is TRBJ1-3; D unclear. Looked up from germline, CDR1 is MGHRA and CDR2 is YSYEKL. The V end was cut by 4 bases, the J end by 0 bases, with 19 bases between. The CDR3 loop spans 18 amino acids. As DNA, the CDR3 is TGCGCCAGCAGCCTCCTAAGAAGGCCGGCAAGCTCTGGAAACACCATATATTTT. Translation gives CASSLLRRPASSGNTIYF.

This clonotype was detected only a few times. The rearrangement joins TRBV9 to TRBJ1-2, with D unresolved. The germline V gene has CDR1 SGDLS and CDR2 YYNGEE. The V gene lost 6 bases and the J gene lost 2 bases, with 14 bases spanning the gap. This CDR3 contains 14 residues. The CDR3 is CASNGKGGNYGYTF. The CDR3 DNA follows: TGTGCCAGCAACGGTAAGGGAGGAAACTATGGCTACACCTTC.

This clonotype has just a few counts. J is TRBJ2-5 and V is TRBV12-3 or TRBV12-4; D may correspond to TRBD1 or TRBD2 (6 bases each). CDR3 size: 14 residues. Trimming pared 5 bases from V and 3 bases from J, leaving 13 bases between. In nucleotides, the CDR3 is TGTGCCAGCAGTAGGGGGGCGAATGAAGAGACCCAGTACTTC. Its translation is CASSRGANEETQYF.

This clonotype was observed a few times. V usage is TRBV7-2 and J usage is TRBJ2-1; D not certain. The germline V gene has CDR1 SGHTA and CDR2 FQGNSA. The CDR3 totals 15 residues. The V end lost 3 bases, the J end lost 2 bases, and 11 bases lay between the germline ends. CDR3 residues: CASSFRLLAYNEQFF. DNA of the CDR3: TGTGCCAGCAGCTTTCGACTCCTGGCCTACAATGAGCAGTTCTTC.

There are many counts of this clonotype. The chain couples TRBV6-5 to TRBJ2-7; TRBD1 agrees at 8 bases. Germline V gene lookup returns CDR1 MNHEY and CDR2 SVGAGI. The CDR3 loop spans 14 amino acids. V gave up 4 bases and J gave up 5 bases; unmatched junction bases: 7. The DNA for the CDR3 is TGTGCCAGCAGTTCTGGGACAGGCATCAACGAGCAGTACTTC. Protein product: CASSSGTGINEQYF.

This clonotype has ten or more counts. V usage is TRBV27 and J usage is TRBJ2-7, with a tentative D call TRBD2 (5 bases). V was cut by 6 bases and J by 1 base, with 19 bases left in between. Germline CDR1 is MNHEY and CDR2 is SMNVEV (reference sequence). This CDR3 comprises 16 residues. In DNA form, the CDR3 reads TGTGCCAGCAGCCACCTCCCCCGAAGGGAGTCCTACGAGCAGTACTTC. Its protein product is CASSHLPRRESYEQYF.

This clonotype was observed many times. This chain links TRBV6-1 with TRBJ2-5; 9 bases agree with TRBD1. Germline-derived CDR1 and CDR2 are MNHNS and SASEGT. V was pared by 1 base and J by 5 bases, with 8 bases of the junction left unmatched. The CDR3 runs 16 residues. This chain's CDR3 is CASSEGGQGPRETQYF. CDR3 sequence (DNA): TGTGCCAGCAGTGAAGGGGGACAGGGACCAAGGGAGACCCAGTACTTC.